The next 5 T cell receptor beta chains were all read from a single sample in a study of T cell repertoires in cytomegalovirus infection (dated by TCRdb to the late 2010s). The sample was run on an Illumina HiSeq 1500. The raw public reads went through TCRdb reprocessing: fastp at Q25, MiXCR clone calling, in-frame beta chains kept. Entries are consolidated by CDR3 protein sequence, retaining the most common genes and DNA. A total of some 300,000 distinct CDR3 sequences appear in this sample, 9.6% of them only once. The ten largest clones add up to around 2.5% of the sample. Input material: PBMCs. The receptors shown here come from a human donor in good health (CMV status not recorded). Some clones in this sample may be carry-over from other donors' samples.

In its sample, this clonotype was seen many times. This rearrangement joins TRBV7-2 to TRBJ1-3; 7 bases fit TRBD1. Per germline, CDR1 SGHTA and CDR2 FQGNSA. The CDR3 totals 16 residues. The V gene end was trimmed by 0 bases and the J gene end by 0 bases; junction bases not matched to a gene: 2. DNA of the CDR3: TGTGCCAGCAGCTTAGCCGGGACAGTCTCTGGAAACACCATATATTTT. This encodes CASSLAGTVSGNTIYF. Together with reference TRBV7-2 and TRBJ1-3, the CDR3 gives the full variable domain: GAGVSQSPSNKVTEKGKDVELRCDPISGHTALYWYRQSLGQGLEFLIYFQGNSAPDKSGLPSDRFSAERTGGSVSTLTIQRTQQEDSAVYLCASSLAGTVSGNTIYFGEGSWLTVV.

This CDR3 reads CASSSPQLRYGYTF. The CDR3 DNA sequence: TGTGCCAGCAGCTCTCCACAGCTCCGCTATGGCTACACCTTC. The V and J genes are TRBV9 and TRBJ1-2; D not certain. This CDR3 comprises 14 residues. CDR1 is SGDLS, CDR2 YYNGEE, per germline. Trimming pared 4 bases from V and 4 bases from J, leaving 14 bases between.

CDR3 sequence: CASSIMGGSGNTIYF. CDR3 DNA sequence: TGTGCCAGCAGCATAATGGGAGGCTCTGGAAACACCATATATTTT. The J gene is TRBJ1-3, the V gene TRBV5-5; no definite D call. Germline V CDR1 and CDR2: SGHKS, YYEKEE (reference sequence). Trimming removed 4 bases at V and 0 bases at J, with 11 bases between. CDR3 length: 15 residues.

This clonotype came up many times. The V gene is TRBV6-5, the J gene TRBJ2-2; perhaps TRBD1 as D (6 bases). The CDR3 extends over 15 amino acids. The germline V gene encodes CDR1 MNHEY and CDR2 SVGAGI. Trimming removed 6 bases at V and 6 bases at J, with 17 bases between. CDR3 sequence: CASRPLTGRSGELFF. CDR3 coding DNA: TGTGCCAGCAGACCCCTGACAGGCCGCTCCGGGGAGCTGTTTTTT.

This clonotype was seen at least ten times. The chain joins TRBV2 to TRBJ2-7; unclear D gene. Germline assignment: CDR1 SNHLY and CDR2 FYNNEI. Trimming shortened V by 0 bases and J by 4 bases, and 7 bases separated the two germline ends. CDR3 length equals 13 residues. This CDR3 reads CASSEAAVYEQYV. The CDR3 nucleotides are TGTGCCAGCAGTGAAGCGGCAGTTTACGAGCAGTACGTC.